The 32 T cell receptor beta chains listed next were all sequenced from one sample in a study of tumor-infiltrating lymphocytes in localized non-small cell lung cancer. Profiling relied on immunoSEQ multiplex PCR, and the TCRdb table lists in-frame clones only, not all of them. The profile shows roughly 9,000 clones, around 77% of them singletons. Sequencing was done on a sample of uninvolved lung tissue not adjacent to the tumor. The source is a human donor with non-small cell lung cancer.

This chain connects TRBV30 to TRBJ1-5, with TRBD1 as a possible D gene (5 bases). Germline V lookup: CDR1 GTSNPN, CDR2 SVGIG (reference sequence). Trimming cost V 0 bases and J 4 bases, with 13 bases left between them. This CDR3 comprises 15 residues. CDR3 loop: CAWSVGTGLNQPQHF. CDR3 DNA sequence: TGTGCCTGGAGTGTAGGCACGGGGCTTAATCAGCCCCAGCATTTT. Filled out from reference TRBV30 and TRBJ1-5, the complete variable domain reads SQTIHQWPATLVQPVGSPLSLECTVEGTSNPNLYWYRQAAGRGLQLLFYSVGIGQISSEVPQNLSASRPQDRQFILSSKKLLLSDSGFYLCAWSVGTGLNQPQHFGDGTRLSIL.

This rearrangement joins TRBV19 to TRBJ2-5; weak D call: TRBD1 (6 bases). V was shortened by 5 bases and J by 7 bases, with 14 bases between the two germline ends. The V gene's germline CDR1 is LNHDA and CDR2 SQIVND (reference sequence). This CDR3 has 13 amino acids. The CDR3 region has the DNA TGTGCCAGTAGTGAAATTACAGGGCGGACCCAGTACTTC. Residues: CASSEITGRTQYF.

This clone was detected only a few times. This sequence joins TRBV7-2 and TRBJ2-5; TRBD2 agrees at 10 bases. The CDR3 has 15 amino acids. V was pared by 0 bases and J by 4 bases, with 2 bases of the junction left unmatched. Germline assignment: CDR1 SGHTA and CDR2 FQGNSA. The CDR3 here is CASSLAGTSVETQYF. Here the CDR3 DNA reads TGTGCCAGCAGCTTAGCCGGGACTAGCGTAGAGACCCAGTACTTC.

The chain employs TRBV6-5 and TRBJ1-4; maybe TRBD1 (5 bases). Trimming took off 0 bases at V and 7 bases at J, with 12 bases between the two ends. Germline-derived CDR1 and CDR2 are MNHEY and SVGAGI. The CDR3 contains 15 residues. The CDR3 bases are TGTGCCAGCAGTTACTCGGGGGGAGGGGCTGAAAAACTGTTTTTT. Protein: CASSYSGGGAEKLFF.

The chain carries TRBV5-1 and TRBJ1-1; TRBD1 agrees at 7 bases. The CDR3 is 15 amino acids. Per germline, CDR1 SGHRS and CDR2 YFSETQ. Unmatched junction bases numbered 6, after V lost 4 bases and J lost 0 bases. In DNA form, the CDR3 reads TGCGCCAGCAGCCCCTTGACAGGGATGAACACTGAAGCTTTCTTT. This sequence encodes CASSPLTGMNTEAFF.

The gene calls are TRBV9 and TRBJ2-3; the D is unclear. Germline V gene lookup returns CDR1 SGDLS and CDR2 YYNGEE. Trimming pared 0 bases from V and 5 bases from J, leaving 13 bases between. CDR3 length equals 15 residues. CDR3 residues: CASSVGWALLDTQYF. CDR3 in DNA: TGTGCCAGCAGCGTAGGGTGGGCCCTCCTAGATACGCAGTATTTT.

The sample holds a few counts of this clone. The chain joins TRBV6-5 to TRBJ1-2; no clear D. With 0 bases removed from V and 8 bases from J, the gap between germline ends came to 13 bases. CDR3 length: 14 amino acids. Germline assignment: CDR1 MNHEY and CDR2 SVGAGI. Here the CDR3 DNA reads TGTGCCAGCAGTTACTCGACCTCGGGATCGGGCTACACCTTC. Translating it yields CASSYSTSGSGYTF.

The chain combines TRBV2 with TRBJ1-2; TRBD1 is a possible D gene (5 bases). V lost 0 bases, J lost 4 bases, and 9 bases lay in between. The CDR3 has 14 residues. CDR1 and CDR2 from the germline V gene are SNHLY and FYNNEI. The CDR3 loop is CASSEALQGYGYTF. The CDR3 DNA sequence: TGTGCCAGCAGTGAAGCGCTTCAGGGCTATGGCTACACCTTC.

This clone appeared once. This chain links TRBV6-6 with TRBJ1-5; D uncertain. Germline CDR1 is MNHNY and CDR2 is SVGAGI (reference sequence). V lost 0 bases and J 2 bases, leaving 5 bases between the germline ends. This CDR3 has 14 residues. CDR3 in DNA: TGTGCCAGCAGTTACTCGCAAGGCAATCAGCCCCAGCATTTT. This translates into CASSYSQGNQPQHF.

The J gene is TRBJ1-1, the V gene TRBV28, with 9 nucleotides matching TRBD1. CDR1 and CDR2 (germline): MDHEN, SYDVKM. V trimming: 3 bases; J trimming: 11 bases; junction bases outside the gene matches: 13. The CDR3 contains 15 residues. As DNA, the CDR3 is TGTGCCAGCAGTTTTGGGGTGGGACAGGGCAAAATTGCTTTCTTT. Its translation: CASSFGVGQGKIAFF.

This clone has a handful of counts. The chain employs TRBV5-8 and TRBJ1-5; D uncertain. CDR3 size: 14 residues. Germline values: CDR1 SGHTS, CDR2 YDEGEE. V lost 2 bases and J 4 bases, leaving 10 bases between the germline ends. DNA for the CDR3: TGTGCCAGCAGCTTACTGATCGGAAATCAGCCCCAGCATTTT. Its protein product is CASSLLIGNQPQHF.

V gene TRBV18 combines with J gene TRBJ1-1; 7 positions agree with TRBD1. The V segment lost 6 bases and the J segment 4 bases; nucleotides outside the gene matches: 8. There are 14 residues in the CDR3. From germline, CDR1 is KGHSH and CDR2 LQKENI. CDR3 amino acids: CASSVRGRRTEAFF. DNA of the CDR3: TGTGCCAGCTCGGTGAGGGGGCGCCGCACTGAAGCTTTCTTT.

The rearrangement joins TRBV19 to TRBJ2-7; a weak D match, TRBD1 (6 bases). Germline loops: CDR1 LNHDA, CDR2 SQIVND (reference sequence). V dropped 6 bases and J dropped 4 bases, with 19 bases sitting between them. The CDR3 is 15 residues long. The CDR3 DNA reads TGTGCCAGTAGATTAACTAGAGGGGGTCCATACGAGCAGTACTTC. Its translation: CASRLTRGGPYEQYF.

The chain recombines TRBV6-5 with TRBJ1-2, with a tentative D call TRBD1 (6 bases). The germline V gene has CDR1 MNHEY and CDR2 SVGAGI. There are 13 residues in the CDR3. V shed 9 bases and J shed 8 bases, with 19 bases lying between them. DNA of the CDR3: TGTGCCAGTCTCTCGAGGGGGACTCGGGGCTACACCTTC. Translation: CASLSRGTRGYTF.

The rearrangement links TRBV11-2 to TRBJ2-2, with TRBD2 matching over 7 bases. The CDR3 sequence is 16 residues long. The germline V gene encodes CDR1 SGHAT and CDR2 FQNNGV. The ends lost 0 bases at V and 6 bases at J; junction bases unmatched: 7. The CDR3 sequence is CASSLDGGGVAGELFF. For the CDR3, the DNA is TGTGCCAGCAGCTTAGATGGGGGAGGGGTTGCCGGGGAGCTGTTTTTT.

This chain links TRBV6-1 with TRBJ1-6; 8 bases are a match to TRBD1. The ends lost 2 bases at V and 6 bases at J; junction bases unmatched: 0. Per the germline V gene, CDR1 is MNHNS and CDR2 is SASEGT. The CDR3 extends over 14 amino acids. CDR3 protein: CASSEQGANSPLHF. The CDR3 DNA follows: TGTGCCAGCAGTGAACAGGGGGCTAATTCACCCCTCCACTTT.

The rearrangement uses TRBV5-1 and TRBJ2-4; 8 bases match TRBD1. CDR3 length: 17 amino acids. V lost 1 base, J lost 0 bases, and 6 bases stayed unmatched. Per germline, CDR1 SGHRS and CDR2 YFSETQ. DNA for the CDR3: TGCGCCAGCAGCTTGATGGGAGGACAGGGAGCCAAAAACATTCAGTACTTC. Translated: CASSLMGGQGAKNIQYF.

This clone was observed a handful of times. This chain links TRBV6-5 with TRBJ1-2, with D tentatively TRBD1 (6 bases). CDR3 length: 12 amino acids. Per germline, CDR1 MNHEY and CDR2 SVGAGI. V was trimmed by 6 bases and J by 4 bases, leaving 9 bases between them. The CDR3 DNA reads as TGTGCCAGCAGCGGACAGTTCTATGGCTACACCTTC. Translating gives CASSGQFYGYTF.

The J gene is TRBJ2-3, the V gene TRBV9; 8 nucleotides line up with TRBD2. V gave up 2 bases and J gave up 5 bases; unmatched junction bases: 4. The CDR3 loop spans 14 amino acids. Per germline, CDR1 SGDLS and CDR2 YYNGEE. CDR3 in DNA: TGTGCCAGCAGCGTGCGGGGGGCCTTAGATACGCAGTATTTT. Translating gives CASSVRGALDTQYF.

This sequence joins TRBV4-1 and TRBJ1-4, with D maybe TRBD1 (5 bases). Trimming left V 3 bases short and J 5 bases short, with 10 bases between. Looked up from germline, CDR1 is MGHRA and CDR2 is YSYEKL. CDR3 size: 14 residues. The CDR3 protein is CASSQGVGNEKLFF. CDR3 DNA: TGCGCCAGCAGCCAGGGGGTGGGAAATGAAAAACTGTTTTTT.

The rearrangement links TRBV6-5 to TRBJ1-5; no definite D call. In germline, CDR1 is MNHEY, CDR2 SVGAGI. V dropped 6 bases and J dropped 3 bases, with 12 bases sitting between them. CDR3 length: 14 amino acids. The CDR3 sequence: CASRYDGLNQPQHF. The CDR3 DNA reads as TGTGCCAGCAGATACGACGGTCTCAATCAGCCCCAGCATTTT.

This clone has a handful of counts. The V and J genes are TRBV5-6 and TRBJ2-1; the match to TRBD1 covers 9 bases. V dropped 4 bases and J dropped 6; count of bases not matched to a gene: 8. The CDR3 consists of 15 residues. Germline assignment: CDR1 SGHDT and CDR2 YYEEEE. CDR3 in amino acids: CASSMRGQGSNEQFF. CDR3 DNA sequence: TGTGCCAGCAGCATGAGGGGACAGGGTTCCAATGAGCAGTTCTTC.

The chain couples TRBV5-6 to TRBJ1-4; D not certain. The CDR3 extends over 11 amino acids. Per germline, CDR1 SGHDT and CDR2 YYEEEE. Trimming stripped 7 bases from V and 3 bases from J, with 4 bases between. CDR3 coding DNA: TGTGCCAGCGTGGCTAATGAAAAACTGTTTTTT. Amino acid sequence: CASVANEKLFF.

The chain couples TRBV7-4 to TRBJ2-3; 8 nucleotides agree with TRBD2. The CDR3 runs 15 residues. Trimming took 2 bases from V and 6 from J; bases not matched to a gene: 7. CDR1 is SGHVT and CDR2 is SQSDAQ in the germline V gene. In DNA form, the CDR3 reads TGTGCCAGCAGCTTACAAGCGGGGGACCGGGATACGCAGTATTTT. Translating gives CASSLQAGDRDTQYF.

The rearrangement uses TRBV19 and TRBJ1-1; D call uncertain. Germline values: CDR1 LNHDA, CDR2 SQIVND (reference sequence). The CDR3 runs to 13 residues. The V end lost 5 bases, the J end lost 0 bases, and 7 bases lay between the germline ends. CDR3 protein: CASSPPMNTEAFF. The CDR3 coding sequence is TGTGCCAGTAGTCCCCCAATGAACACTGAAGCTTTCTTT.

This clone has a single count. The chain carries TRBV5-1 and TRBJ1-1; D not resolved. Germline lookup yields CDR1 SGHRS and CDR2 YFSETQ. This CDR3 has 13 residues. V lost 0 bases to trimming and J lost 1 base, with 4 bases between them. The CDR3 coding sequence is TGCGCCAGCAGCTTGGAAGGGAACACTGAAGCTTTCTTT. The encoded protein is CASSLEGNTEAFF.

This sequence joins TRBV4-1 and TRBJ2-7; perhaps TRBD1 as D (6 bases). CDR3 length equals 14 residues. V lost 1 base to trimming and J lost 5 bases, with 12 bases between them. Germline-derived CDR1 and CDR2 are MGHRA and YSYEKL. This CDR3 is CASSQVPRGHEQYF. The CDR3 bases are TGCGCCAGCAGCCAAGTCCCCAGGGGCCACGAGCAGTACTTC.

This clone was detected once. The chain joins TRBV30 to TRBJ2-7; 10 bases align to TRBD1. The trim removed 3 bases at V and 5 bases at J, leaving 13 bases unmatched. The CDR3 has 16 amino acids. Germline V gives CDR1 GTSNPN, CDR2 SVGIG (reference sequence). The CDR3 reads CAWRTPLRQGAHEQYF. The CDR3 DNA is TGTGCCTGGAGAACGCCACTCCGACAGGGGGCTCACGAGCAGTACTTC.

The chain employs TRBV7-8 and TRBJ2-2; D perhaps matches TRBD2 (6 bases). Germline V gene lookup returns CDR1 SGHVS and CDR2 FQNEAQ. Trimming left V 5 bases short and J 4 bases short, with 11 bases between. CDR3 length: 14 amino acids. CDR3 coding DNA: TGTGCCAGCAGCCTGGAGGGACTCACCGGGGAGCTGTTTTTT. It yields the protein CASSLEGLTGELFF.

The V and J genes are TRBV4-1 and TRBJ2-1; 7 nucleotides line up with TRBD2. Trimming removed 4 bases from V and 9 bases from J; junction bases left unmatched: 12. Per germline, CDR1 MGHRA and CDR2 YSYEKL. The CDR3 covers 15 residues. CDR3 loop: CASSRAGTTTSEQFF. CDR3 nucleotides: TGCGCCAGCAGCCGAGCGGGGACTACTACAAGTGAGCAGTTCTTC.

The chain recombines TRBV11-3 with TRBJ2-4; D might be TRBD1 (5 bases). With 3 bases removed from V and 10 bases from J, the gap between germline ends came to 16 bases. From germline, CDR1 is SGHNT and CDR2 YENEEA. This CDR3 region has 14 residues. The CDR3 is CASSFSLRESIQYF. DNA of the CDR3: TGTGCCAGCAGCTTCTCACTCAGGGAATCGATTCAGTACTTC.

The V and J genes are TRBV5-6 and TRBJ2-3; no definite D call. In germline, CDR1 is SGHDT, CDR2 YYEEEE. V dropped 0 bases and J dropped 0 bases, with 11 bases sitting between them. This CDR3 spans 16 amino acids. DNA for the CDR3: TGTGCCAGCAGCTTGGTTTACAGAGCTAGCACAGATACGCAGTATTTT. This sequence encodes CASSLVYRASTDTQYF. Together with reference TRBV5-6 and TRBJ2-3, the CDR3 gives the full variable domain: DAGVTQSPTHLIKTRGQQVTLRCSPKSGHDTVSWYQQALGQGPQFIFQYYEEEERQRGNFPDRFSGHQFPNYSSELNVNALLLGDSALYLCASSLVYRASTDTQYFGPGTRLTVL.